Shown below are 23 T cell receptor beta chains from a single sample sequenced in a study of beta chain features in type 1 diabetes. Whole-study findings and limits: Within each of all four CD4+ subsets, Type 1 diabetes patients had TCRB CDR3s that were moderately but significantly shorter.

The antigens of these receptors remain unknown. The isolated RNA, all of it, was reverse transcribed, so expressed TCRB transcripts were what got sequenced. The table came from immunoSEQ multiplex PCR; TCRdb's copy has only in-frame clones and leaves some out. This sample has a few hundred thousand clones; approximately 16% occur once, and the top ten carry approximately 0.086%. The specimen was naive CD4+ T cells from blood. The receptors come from a man younger than 45 with type 1 diabetes.

This clone was counted between two and nine times. The gene calls are TRBV9 and TRBJ2-1, with D perhaps matching TRBD1 (6 bases). Germline V gene data show CDR1 as SGDLS and CDR2 as YYNGEE. Trimming stripped 4 bases from V and 10 bases from J, with 18 bases between. The CDR3 has 14 amino acids. Here the CDR3 DNA reads TGTGCCAGCAGCACCCACGTGCAGGGGTCCGAGCAGTTCTTC. Amino acids: CASSTHVQGSEQFF. Supplemented by reference TRBV9 and TRBJ2-1, the full variable domain reads DSGVTQTPKHLITATGQRVTLRCSPRSGDLSVYWYQQSLDQGLQFLIQYYNGEERAKGNILERFSAQQFPDLHSELNLSSLELGDSALYFCASSTHVQGSEQFFGPGTRLTVL.

This clone was detected only a few times. At one end, the junction sequence differs from germline, possibly due to a read error. The gene calls are TRBV30 and TRBJ1-1; tentative D call: TRBD1 (5 bases). Germline-derived CDR1 and CDR2 are GTSNPN and SVGIG (reference sequence). The CDR3 is 11 residues long. For the CDR3, the DNA is TGTGCCTGGAGTGCCGAATCCGGGACGATTTTT. It encodes CAWSAESGTIF.

This clone was observed a handful of times. The chain recombines TRBV7-9 with TRBJ2-3; maybe TRBD2 (6 bases). The CDR3 is 13 residues long. Germline-derived CDR1 and CDR2 are SEHNR and FQNEAQ (reference sequence). The V and J ends lost 5 bases and 3 bases respectively, with 9 bases between them. The CDR3 region is CASSVAGTDTQYF. The CDR3 DNA sequence: TGTGCCAGCAGCGTCGCGGGGACAGATACGCAGTATTTT.

CDR3 nucleotides: TGTGCCTGGACCCGGGGCGCGTGGCTGGGTTCCTACGAGCAGTACTTC. Its protein is CAWTRGAWLGSYEQYF. This sequence joins TRBV30 and TRBJ2-7; D may be TRBD1 or TRBD2 (5 bases each). Germline lookup yields CDR1 GTSNPN and CDR2 SVGIG (reference sequence). The CDR3 runs 16 residues. V lost 4 bases, J lost 1 base, and 20 bases lay in between.

This chain uses TRBV7-9 with TRBJ2-1; 8 bases match TRBD2. The CDR3 runs 15 residues. V gave up 0 bases and J gave up 2 bases; unmatched junction bases: 0. Germline assignment: CDR1 SEHNR and CDR2 FQNEAQ (reference sequence). The DNA of the CDR3 is TGTGCCAGCAGCTTAGCGGGACTAGCCTACAATGAGCAGTTCTTC. Encoded protein: CASSLAGLAYNEQFF.

This clone has a handful of counts. The rearrangement links TRBV5-1 to TRBJ2-7; D ambiguous. The germline V and J ends were trimmed by 0 bases and 4 bases, with 14 bases remaining between them. The CDR3 is 15 amino acids. Germline V gene data show CDR1 as SGHRS and CDR2 as YFSETQ. DNA of the CDR3: TGCGCCAGCAGCTTGGAGGATCCTCGCTCGTACGAGCAGTACTTC. It codes for CASSLEDPRSYEQYF.

The chain combines TRBV5-1 with TRBJ2-3; D ambiguous. This CDR3 comprises 15 residues. Germline V gene lookup returns CDR1 SGHRS and CDR2 YFSETQ. Deletions cut 0 bases from V and 0 bases from J, with 8 bases between. The CDR3 DNA reads TGCGCCAGCAGCTTGGTCCCAGGAAGCACAGATACGCAGTATTTT. Encoded protein: CASSLVPGSTDTQYF.

With respect to this clone: One end of the junction varies from germline; a read error may be responsible. The chain combines TRBV29-1 with TRBJ2-5; TRBD2 aligns across 9 bases. CDR3 length: 14 residues. Per the germline V gene, CDR1 is SQVTM and CDR2 is ANQGSEA. CDR3 DNA: TGCAGCGGTGAAGGCGGGAGGGACGGAGAGACCCAGTACTTC. This translates into CSGEGGRDGETQYF.

This chain connects TRBV18 to TRBJ2-7, with D possibly matching TRBD2 (6 bases). The CDR3 loop spans 15 amino acids. V lost 1 base, J lost 7 bases, and 17 bases lay in between. Germline V lookup: CDR1 KGHSH, CDR2 LQKENI. This CDR3 reads CASSPLQGLGNEQYF. DNA of the CDR3: TGTGCCAGCTCACCACTGCAGGGACTCGGGAATGAGCAGTACTTC.

This clone was observed a handful of times. This CDR3 is CASSAGQGQETQYF. CDR3 nucleotide sequence: TGCGCCAGCAGCGCCGGACAGGGCCAAGAGACCCAGTACTTC. The chain uses TRBV5-1 and TRBJ2-5; TRBD1 aligns across 8 bases. The V gene's germline CDR1 is SGHRS and CDR2 YFSETQ. The J segment lost 1 base and the V segment lost 4 bases, leaving 3 bases of the junction unmatched. The CDR3 runs 14 residues.

V gene TRBV29-1 combines with J gene TRBJ2-2; TRBD2 matches 8 bases. Germline CDR1 reads SQVTM; CDR2 reads ANQGSEA. V lost 5 bases and J lost 4; bases outside the gene matches: 9. This CDR3 spans 15 amino acids. CDR3 loop: CSVTSAGGITGELFF. Written as DNA, the CDR3 is TGCAGCGTTACCTCCGCGGGAGGAATCACCGGGGAGCTGTTTTTT.

The rearrangement uses TRBV6-5 and TRBJ2-3, with D tentatively TRBD1 (5 bases). This CDR3 contains 15 residues. The germline CDR1 and CDR2 sequences are MNHEY and SVGAGI. Trimming left V 0 bases short and J 2 bases short, with 9 bases between. The CDR3 sequence: CASSYSNGATDTQYF. The CDR3 bases are TGTGCCAGCAGTTACTCGAATGGGGCCACAGATACGCAGTATTTT.

This chain links TRBV30 with TRBJ1-2; D call uncertain. The CDR3 is made up of 13 amino acids. Between the trimmed V and J ends, which lost 4 bases and 8 bases, there was a span of 17 bases. Germline CDR1 reads GTSNPN; CDR2 reads SVGIG (reference sequence). The CDR3 reads CAWTSGVRRGYTF. The CDR3 coding sequence is TGTGCCTGGACTTCAGGCGTTAGGCGGGGCTACACCTTC.

This clone was seen a few times. The V gene is TRBV9, the J gene TRBJ2-2, with 9 bases identical to TRBD1. V lost 3 bases and J lost 3; bases outside the gene matches: 6. Germline V gene sequence: CDR1 SGDLS, CDR2 YYNGEE. The CDR3 runs to 16 residues. The CDR3 sequence: CASSAPDRGDTGELFF. The DNA for the CDR3 is TGTGCCAGCAGCGCCCCGGACAGGGGAGACACCGGGGAGCTGTTTTTT.

The gene calls are TRBV7-8 and TRBJ2-1; possibly TRBD2 for D (5 bases). Germline V gene lookup returns CDR1 SGHVS and CDR2 FQNEAQ. Trimming took 1 base from V and 1 from J, leaving 8 bases between them. The CDR3 length is 15 residues. This chain's CDR3 is CASSLDRGSYNEQFF. CDR3 coding DNA: TGTGCCAGCAGCTTAGACAGAGGGTCCTACAATGAGCAGTTCTTC.

This clone was found a few times. This chain joins TRBV30 and TRBJ1-1; D unclear. Germline CDR1 and CDR2: GTSNPN and SVGIG (reference sequence). V was cut by 2 bases and J by 0 bases, with 4 bases left in between. The CDR3 sequence is 12 residues long. The DNA of the CDR3 is TGTGCCTGGAGTTTAATGAACACTGAAGCTTTCTTT. Its translation: CAWSLMNTEAFF. Combining the CDR3 with reference TRBV30 and TRBJ1-1 gives the whole variable domain SQTIHQWPATLVQPVGSPLSLECTVEGTSNPNLYWYRQAAGRGLQLLFYSVGIGQISSEVPQNLSASRPQDRQFILSSKKLLLSDSGFYLCAWSLMNTEAFFGQGTRLTVV.

J is TRBJ2-7 and V is TRBV29-1; 8 bases agree with TRBD1. This CDR3 is 14 amino acids long. Germline-derived CDR1 and CDR2 are SQVTM and ANQGSEA. V dropped 6 bases and J dropped 0; count of bases not matched to a gene: 7. The CDR3 DNA follows: TGCAGCGTGCAGAGACAGGGGTTCTCCTACGAGCAGTACTTC. It encodes CSVQRQGFSYEQYF.

This clone has more than one count but fewer than ten. This rearrangement joins TRBV7-2 to TRBJ2-5; D could derive from TRBD1 or TRBD2 (5 bases each). CDR1 SGHTA and CDR2 FQGNSA come from the germline V gene. The CDR3 length is 11 residues. Trimming removed 5 bases from V and 7 bases from J, with 8 bases in between. CDR3 bases: TGTGCCAGCAGCCCTGGGGGGACCCAGTACTTC. This sequence encodes CASSPGGTQYF.

J is TRBJ1-5 and V is TRBV5-6; D gene uncertain. This CDR3 spans 14 amino acids. The germline gives CDR1 SGHDT, CDR2 YYEEEE. The ends were cut back, 2 bases at V and 3 bases at J, with 9 bases in the middle. For the CDR3, the DNA is TGTGCCAGCAGCTTAGGCAGAAACAATCAGCCCCAGCATTTT. Translating gives CASSLGRNNQPQHF.

The chain is built from TRBV25-1 and TRBJ2-3, with D perhaps TRBD1 (6 bases). This CDR3 region has 14 residues. The V end lost 3 bases, the J end lost 8 bases, and 15 bases lay between the germline ends. From germline, CDR1 is MGHDK and CDR2 SYGVNS. CDR3 residues: CASSDGRQGTTQYF. The CDR3 nucleotides read TGTGCCAGCAGTGATGGAAGGCAGGGGACTACGCAGTATTTT.

This clone was counted a few times. The chain is built from TRBV9 and TRBJ1-1; no firm D call. The V gene lost 0 bases and the J gene lost 5 bases, with 11 bases spanning the gap. The length of the CDR3 is 14 residues. Looked up from germline, CDR1 is SGDLS and CDR2 is YYNGEE. The CDR3 is CASSVVSGPTEAFF. CDR3 in DNA: TGTGCCAGCAGCGTAGTTTCGGGTCCTACTGAAGCTTTCTTT.

This clone occurred a few times. This sequence joins TRBV5-1 and TRBJ2-7; D not certain. Trimming removed 0 bases at V and 0 bases at J, with 4 bases between. This CDR3 has 13 amino acids. In germline, CDR1 is SGHRS, CDR2 YFSETQ. CDR3 sequence: CASSLGSSYEQYF. CDR3 sequence (DNA): TGCGCCAGCAGCTTGGGGAGCTCCTACGAGCAGTACTTC.

There are a few counts of this clone. The V and J genes are TRBV29-1 and TRBJ2-7; TRBD1 matches 7 bases. Germline V gene sequence: CDR1 SQVTM, CDR2 ANQGSEA. CDR3 size: 13 residues. The trim removed 6 bases at V and 5 bases at J, leaving 10 bases unmatched. The CDR3 DNA sequence: TGCAGCGTCCGACAGGGATACCTAAACGAGCAGTACTTC. Translation: CSVRQGYLNEQYF.